This T cell receptor (beta chain) appears in the sequencing data of a study of T cells after yellow fever vaccination. In the study overall: SMART-Seq v4 Ultra Low Input handled preparation of low-cell-number fractions.

Findings and caveats of the study: There was a possibility that FACS-sorted repertoires contained abundant clonotypes contaminating from the bulk population.

This CDR3 contains 11 residues. Trimming removed 6 bases at V and 4 bases at J, with 7 bases between. CDR1 and CDR2 (germline): SQVTM, ANQGSEA. In the case of this clonotype: What it binds is not known.

TCRdb used MiXCR to reprocess the 5' RACE reads, holding one entry per CDR3 protein. The profile covers under 300,000 distinct CDR3 sequences, with under 15% appearing a single time and roughly 0.5% taken by the ten largest. This specimen was CD4+ T cells sorted from PBMCs, taken 45 days after the yellow fever booster vaccination. The clonotype was recovered from a man aged 30-40 years who received the YFV17D yellow fever vaccine. The V gene is TRBV29-1, the J gene TRBJ2-1; D ambiguous. CDR3 loop: CSVTLYNEQFF. Written as DNA, the CDR3 is TGCAGCGTAACTCTTTACAATGAGCAGTTCTTC.